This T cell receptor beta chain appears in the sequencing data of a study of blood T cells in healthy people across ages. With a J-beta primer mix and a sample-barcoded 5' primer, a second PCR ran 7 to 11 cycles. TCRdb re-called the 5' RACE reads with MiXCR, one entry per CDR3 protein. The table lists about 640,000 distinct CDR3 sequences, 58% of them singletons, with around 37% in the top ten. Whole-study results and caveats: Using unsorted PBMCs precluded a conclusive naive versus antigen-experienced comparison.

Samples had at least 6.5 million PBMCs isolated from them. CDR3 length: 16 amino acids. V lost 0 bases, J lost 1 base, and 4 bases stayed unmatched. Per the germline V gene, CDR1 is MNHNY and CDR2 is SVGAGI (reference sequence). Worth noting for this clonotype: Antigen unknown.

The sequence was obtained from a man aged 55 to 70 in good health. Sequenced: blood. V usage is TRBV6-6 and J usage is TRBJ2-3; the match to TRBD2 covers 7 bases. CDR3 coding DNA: TGTGCCAGCAGTTACTCACGGGGGGACCGCACAGATACGCAGTATTTT. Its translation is CASSYSRGDRTDTQYF.